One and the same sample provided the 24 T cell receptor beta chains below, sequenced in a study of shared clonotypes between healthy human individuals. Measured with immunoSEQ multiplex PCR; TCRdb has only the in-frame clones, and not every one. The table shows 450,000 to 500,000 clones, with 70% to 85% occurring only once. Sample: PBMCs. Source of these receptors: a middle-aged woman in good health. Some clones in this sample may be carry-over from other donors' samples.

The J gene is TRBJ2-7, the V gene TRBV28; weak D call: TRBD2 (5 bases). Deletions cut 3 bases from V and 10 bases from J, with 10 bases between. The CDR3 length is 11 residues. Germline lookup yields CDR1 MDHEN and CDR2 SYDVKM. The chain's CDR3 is CASSFGNPQYF. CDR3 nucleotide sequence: TGTGCCAGCAGTTTCGGGAATCCTCAGTACTTC.

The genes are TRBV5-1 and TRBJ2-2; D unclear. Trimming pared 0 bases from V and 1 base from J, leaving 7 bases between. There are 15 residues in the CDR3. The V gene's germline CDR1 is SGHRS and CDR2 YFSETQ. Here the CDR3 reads CASSLGGLNTGELFF. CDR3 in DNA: TGCGCCAGCAGCTTGGGTGGCTTGAACACCGGGGAGCTGTTTTTT.

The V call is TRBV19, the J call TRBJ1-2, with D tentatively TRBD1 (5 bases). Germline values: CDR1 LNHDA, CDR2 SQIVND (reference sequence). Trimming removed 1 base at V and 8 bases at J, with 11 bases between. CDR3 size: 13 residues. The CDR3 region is CASSIGQGYGYTF. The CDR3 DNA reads TGTGCCAGTAGTATAGGTCAGGGTTACGGCTACACCTTC.

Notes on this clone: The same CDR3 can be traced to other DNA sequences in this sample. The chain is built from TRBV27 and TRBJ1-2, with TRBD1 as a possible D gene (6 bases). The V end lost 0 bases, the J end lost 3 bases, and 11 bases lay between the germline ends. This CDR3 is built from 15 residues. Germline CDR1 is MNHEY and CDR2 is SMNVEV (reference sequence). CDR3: CASSLSTGGDYGYTF. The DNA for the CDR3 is TGTGCCAGCAGTTTATCGACAGGCGGTGACTATGGCTACACCTTC.

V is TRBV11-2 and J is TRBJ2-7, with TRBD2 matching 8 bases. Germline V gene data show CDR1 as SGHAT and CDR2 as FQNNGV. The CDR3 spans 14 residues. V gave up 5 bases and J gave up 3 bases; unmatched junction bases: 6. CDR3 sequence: CASSPTSVFYEQYF. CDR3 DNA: TGTGCCAGCAGCCCGACTAGCGTGTTCTACGAGCAGTACTTC.

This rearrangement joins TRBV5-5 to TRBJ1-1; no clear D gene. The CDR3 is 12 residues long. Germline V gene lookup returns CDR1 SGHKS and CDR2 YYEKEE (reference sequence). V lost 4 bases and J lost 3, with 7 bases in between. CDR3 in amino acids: CASSAAYTEAFF. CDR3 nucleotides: TGTGCCAGCAGCGCCGCTTACACTGAAGCTTTCTTT.

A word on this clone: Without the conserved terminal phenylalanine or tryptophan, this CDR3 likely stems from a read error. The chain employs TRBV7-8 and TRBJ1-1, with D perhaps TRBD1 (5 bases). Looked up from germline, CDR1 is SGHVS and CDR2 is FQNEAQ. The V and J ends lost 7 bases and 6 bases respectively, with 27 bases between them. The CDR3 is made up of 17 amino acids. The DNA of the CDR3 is TGTGCCAGCACCCAGTGGGCAGGGAGGTTGGGGAAGGCTGAAGCTTTCCTT. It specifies CASTQWAGRLGKAEAFL.

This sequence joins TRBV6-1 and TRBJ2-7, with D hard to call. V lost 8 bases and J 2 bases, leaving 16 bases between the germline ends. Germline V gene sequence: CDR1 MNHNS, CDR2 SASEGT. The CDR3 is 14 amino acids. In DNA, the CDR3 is TGTGCCAGCGTCGTGGCAGGCGGAACCTACGAGCAGTACTTC. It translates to CASVVAGGTYEQYF.

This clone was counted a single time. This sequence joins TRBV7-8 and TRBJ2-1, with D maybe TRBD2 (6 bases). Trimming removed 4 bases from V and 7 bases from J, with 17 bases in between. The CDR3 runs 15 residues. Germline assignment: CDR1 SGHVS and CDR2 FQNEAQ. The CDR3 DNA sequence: TGTGCCAGCAGCTACGAGGGCGGGATCTATAATGAGCAGTTCTTC. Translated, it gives CASSYEGGIYNEQFF. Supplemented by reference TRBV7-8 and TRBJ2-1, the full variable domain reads GAGVSQSPRYKVAKRGQDVALRCDPISGHVSLFWYQQALGQGPEFLTYFQNEAQLDKSGLPSDRFFAERPEGSVSTLKIQRTQQEDSAVYLCASSYEGGIYNEQFFGPGTRLTVL.

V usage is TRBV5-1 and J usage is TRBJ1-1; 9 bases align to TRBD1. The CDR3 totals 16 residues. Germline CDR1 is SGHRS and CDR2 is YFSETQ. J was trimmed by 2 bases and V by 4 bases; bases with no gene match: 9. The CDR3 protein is CASSLSPGQGNTEAFF. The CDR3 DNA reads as TGCGCCAGCAGCCTGTCCCCGGGACAGGGAAACACTGAAGCTTTCTTT.

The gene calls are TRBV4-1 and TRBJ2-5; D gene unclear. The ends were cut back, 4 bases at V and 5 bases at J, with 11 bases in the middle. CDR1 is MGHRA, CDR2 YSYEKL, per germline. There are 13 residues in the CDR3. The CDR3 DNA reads TGCGCCAGCAGCCTTCCCGGGTGGGAGACCCAGTACTTC. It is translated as CASSLPGWETQYF.

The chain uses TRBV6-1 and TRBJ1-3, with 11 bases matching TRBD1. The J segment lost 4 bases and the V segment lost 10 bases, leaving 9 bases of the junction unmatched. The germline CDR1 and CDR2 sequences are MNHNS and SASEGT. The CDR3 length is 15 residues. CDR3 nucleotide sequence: TGTGCCACCTACCCCCGGACAGGGGGCGGAAACACCATATATTTT. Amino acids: CATYPRTGGGNTIYF.

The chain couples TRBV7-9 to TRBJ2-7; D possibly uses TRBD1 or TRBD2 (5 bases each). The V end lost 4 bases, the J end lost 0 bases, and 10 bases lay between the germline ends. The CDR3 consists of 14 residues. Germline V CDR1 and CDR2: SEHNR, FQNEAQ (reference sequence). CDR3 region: CASSSRDASYEQYF. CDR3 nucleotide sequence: TGTGCCAGCAGCTCCCGGGACGCCTCCTACGAGCAGTACTTC.

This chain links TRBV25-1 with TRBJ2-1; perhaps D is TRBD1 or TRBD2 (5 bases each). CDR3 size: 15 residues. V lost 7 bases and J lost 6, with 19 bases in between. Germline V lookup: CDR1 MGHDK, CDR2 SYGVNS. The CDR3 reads CASKPGRKRLNEQFF. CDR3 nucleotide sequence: TGTGCCAGCAAACCGGGACGGAAAAGACTCAATGAGCAGTTCTTC. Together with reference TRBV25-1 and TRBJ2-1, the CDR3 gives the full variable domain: EADIYQTPRYLVIGTGKKITLECSQTMGHDKMYWYQQDPGMELHLIHYSYGVNSTEKGDLSSESTVSRIRTEHFPLTLESARPSHTSQYLCASKPGRKRLNEQFFGPGTRLTVL.

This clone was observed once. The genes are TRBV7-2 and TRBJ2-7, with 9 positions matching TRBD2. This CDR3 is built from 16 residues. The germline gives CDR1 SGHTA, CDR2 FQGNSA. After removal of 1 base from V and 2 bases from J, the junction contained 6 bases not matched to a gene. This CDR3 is CASSLGASGGPYEQYF. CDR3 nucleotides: TGTGCCAGCAGCTTAGGGGCCAGCGGGGGGCCCTACGAGCAGTACTTC.

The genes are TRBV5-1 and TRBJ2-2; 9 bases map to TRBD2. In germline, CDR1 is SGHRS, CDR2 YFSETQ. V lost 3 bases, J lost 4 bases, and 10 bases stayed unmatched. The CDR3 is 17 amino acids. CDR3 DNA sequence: TGCGCCAGCAGCTCTCTAACGGGACTAGCTGGCACCGGGGAGCTGTTTTTT. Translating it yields CASSSLTGLAGTGELFF.

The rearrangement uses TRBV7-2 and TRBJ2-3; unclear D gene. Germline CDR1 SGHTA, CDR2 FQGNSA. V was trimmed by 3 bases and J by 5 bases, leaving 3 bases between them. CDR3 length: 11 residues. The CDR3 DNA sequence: TGTGCCAGCAGCTTTTTAGATACGCAGTATTTT. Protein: CASSFLDTQYF. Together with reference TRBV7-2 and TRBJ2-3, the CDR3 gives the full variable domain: GAGVSQSPSNKVTEKGKDVELRCDPISGHTALYWYRQSLGQGLEFLIYFQGNSAPDKSGLPSDRFSAERTGGSVSTLTIQRTQQEDSAVYLCASSFLDTQYFGPGTRLTVL.

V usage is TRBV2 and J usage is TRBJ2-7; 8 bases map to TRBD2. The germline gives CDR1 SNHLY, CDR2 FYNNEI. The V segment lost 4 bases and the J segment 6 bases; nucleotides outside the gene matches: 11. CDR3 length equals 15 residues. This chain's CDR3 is CASSAAGGGVFEQYF. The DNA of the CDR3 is TGTGCCAGCAGTGCGGCGGGAGGTGGGGTTTTCGAGCAGTACTTC.

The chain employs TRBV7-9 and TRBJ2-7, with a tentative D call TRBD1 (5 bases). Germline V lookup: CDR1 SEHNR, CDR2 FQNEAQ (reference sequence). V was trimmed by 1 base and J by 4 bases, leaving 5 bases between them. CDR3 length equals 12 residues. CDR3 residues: CASSLGQYEQYF. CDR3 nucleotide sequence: TGTGCCAGCAGCTTAGGACAGTACGAGCAGTACTTC.

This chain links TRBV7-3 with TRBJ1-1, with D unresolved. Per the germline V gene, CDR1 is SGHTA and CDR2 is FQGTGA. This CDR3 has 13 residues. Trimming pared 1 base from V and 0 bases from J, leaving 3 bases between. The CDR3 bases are TGTGCCAGCAGCTTAATACTGAACACTGAAGCTTTCTTT. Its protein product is CASSLILNTEAFF.

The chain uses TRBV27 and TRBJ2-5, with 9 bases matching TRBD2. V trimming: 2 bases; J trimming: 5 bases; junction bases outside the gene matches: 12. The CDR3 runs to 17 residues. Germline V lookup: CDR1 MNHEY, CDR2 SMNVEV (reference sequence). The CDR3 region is CASSLLTAGGPKETQYF. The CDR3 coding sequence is TGTGCCAGCAGTTTACTGACGGCGGGAGGGCCGAAGGAGACCCAGTACTTC.

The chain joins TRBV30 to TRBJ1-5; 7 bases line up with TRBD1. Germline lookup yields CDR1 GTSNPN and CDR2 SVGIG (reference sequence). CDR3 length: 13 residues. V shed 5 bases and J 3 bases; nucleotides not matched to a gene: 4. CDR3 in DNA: TGTGCCTGGTCACAGGGGAACAATCAGCCCCAGCATTTT. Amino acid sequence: CAWSQGNNQPQHF.

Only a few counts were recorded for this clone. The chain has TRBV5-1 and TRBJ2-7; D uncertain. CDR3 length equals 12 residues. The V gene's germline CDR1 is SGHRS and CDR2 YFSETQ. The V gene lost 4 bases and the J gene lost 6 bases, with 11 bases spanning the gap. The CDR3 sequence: CASSIVGGEQYF. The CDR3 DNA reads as TGCGCCAGCAGCATCGTTGGTGGCGAGCAGTACTTC. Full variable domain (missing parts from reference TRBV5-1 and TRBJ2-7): KAGVTQTPRYLIKTRGQQVTLSCSPISGHRSVSWYQQTPGQGLQFLFEYFSETQRNKGNFPGRFSGRQFSNSRSEMNVSTLELGDSALYLCASSIVGGEQYFGPGTRLTVT.

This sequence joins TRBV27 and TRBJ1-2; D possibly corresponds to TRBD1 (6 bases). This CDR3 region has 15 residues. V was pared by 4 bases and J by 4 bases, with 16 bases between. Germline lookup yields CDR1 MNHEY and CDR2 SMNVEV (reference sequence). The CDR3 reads CASSSAGHTLYGYTF. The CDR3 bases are TGTGCCAGCAGTTCCGCGGGACACACACTCTATGGCTACACCTTC.